What follows are 31 T cell receptor beta chains derived from one specimen sequenced in a study of T cells in Graves' hyperthyroidism and ophthalmopathy. Amplification of TCR beta CDR3 regions used RNA as the template. Researchers ran a first-round RT-PCR on the TCR CDR3 using the HTBI primer set. In TCRdb, the multiplex PCR reads were re-called with MiXCR into one record per CDR3 protein. The sample has 480,000 or so distinct CDR3 sequences, approximately 48% seen once. Sequenced sample: peripheral blood or thyroid tissue (not recorded which). The receptors shown here come from an adult woman with Graves' disease, either hyperthyroidism or ophthalmopathy (not recorded which).

The chain combines TRBV29-1 with TRBJ2-3; possible D gene TRBD1, 5 bases. Germline-derived CDR1 and CDR2 are SQVTM and ANQGSEA. V was cut by 4 bases and J by 3 bases, with 14 bases left in between. The CDR3 sequence is 14 residues long. CDR3 residues: CSVAQGIITDTQYF. CDR3 bases: TGCAGCGTTGCTCAGGGTATAATTACAGATACGCAGTATTTT.

V is TRBV19 and J is TRBJ1-5, with D unresolved. V lost 2 bases and J lost 4, with 21 bases in between. Germline V gives CDR1 LNHDA, CDR2 SQIVND (reference sequence). The CDR3 covers 18 residues. The CDR3 spells CASSIRGSLAGKNQPQHF. The DNA of the CDR3 is TGTGCCAGTAGTATACGCGGTTCTCTGGCAGGTAAAAATCAGCCCCAGCATTTT.

J is TRBJ2-2 and V is TRBV24-1; D is unclear. The CDR3 is made up of 13 amino acids. V lost 11 bases and J lost 4, with 13 bases in between. CDR1 and CDR2 (germline): KGHDR, SFDVKD. CDR3 in DNA: TGTGCCAGCAGCCCATACACCACCGGGGAGCTGTTTTTT. This codes for CASSPYTTGELFF.

The CDR3 spells CASSHDGASGANVLTF. CDR3 DNA sequence: TGTGCCAGCAGCCACGATGGGGCGTCTGGGGCCAACGTCCTGACTTTC. This sequence joins TRBV7-2 and TRBJ2-6, with TRBD1 as a possible D gene (5 bases). Germline values: CDR1 SGHTA, CDR2 FQGNSA. The CDR3 extends over 16 amino acids. The ends were cut back, 5 bases at V and 1 base at J, with 12 bases in the middle.

The count of this clonotype is one. The CDR3 region is CSVGRASGSYEQYF. In DNA form, the CDR3 reads TGCAGCGTTGGAAGGGCTAGCGGGAGCTACGAGCAGTACTTC. The chain uses TRBV29-1 and TRBJ2-7, with 10 positions matching TRBD2. V gave up 4 bases and J gave up 3 bases; unmatched junction bases: 6. The CDR3 sequence is 14 residues long. Germline CDR1 is SQVTM and CDR2 is ANQGSEA.

This chain connects TRBV7-6 to TRBJ1-3, with D perhaps TRBD1 (5 bases). V lost 2 bases to trimming and J lost 3 bases, with 11 bases between them. This CDR3 region has 15 residues. CDR1 is SGHVS and CDR2 is FNYEAQ in the germline V gene. The CDR3 here is CASSLYQGSGNTIYF. Here the CDR3 DNA reads TGTGCCAGCAGCTTATACCAGGGAAGTGGAAACACCATATATTTT. Filled out from reference TRBV7-6 and TRBJ1-3, the complete variable domain reads GAGVSQSPRYKVTKRGQDVALRCDPISGHVSLYWYRQALGQGPEFLTYFNYEAQQDKSGLPNDRFSAERPEGSISTLTIQRTEQRDSAMYRCASSLYQGSGNTIYFGEGSWLTVV.

This sequence joins TRBV29-1 and TRBJ1-4; 7 bases line up with TRBD1. CDR1 SQVTM and CDR2 ANQGSEA come from the germline V gene. V lost 8 bases, J lost 6 bases, and 18 bases stayed unmatched. The CDR3 has 16 residues. Here the CDR3 DNA reads TGCAGCTCTCAGACAGGGCCTAACGGGGTGGATGAAAAACTGTTTTTT. Translating it yields CSSQTGPNGVDEKLFF.

This clonotype occurred a few times. J is TRBJ1-1 and V is TRBV7-9; no reliable D call. The V and J ends lost 10 bases and 11 bases respectively, with 17 bases between them. Germline V gene sequence: CDR1 SEHNR, CDR2 FQNEAQ (reference sequence). The CDR3 spans 11 residues. CDR3 in amino acids: CATTVWGSAFF. Here the CDR3 DNA reads TGTGCCACCACCGTTTGGGGATCCGCTTTCTTT. The full variable domain, with the rest looked up from reference TRBV7-9 and TRBJ1-1, is DTGVSQNPRHKITKRGQNVTFRCDPISEHNRLYWYRQTLGQGPEFLTYFQNEAQLEKSRLLSDRFSAERPKGSFSTLEIQRTEQGDSAMYLCATTVWGSAFFGQGTRLTVV.

V is TRBV4-2 and J is TRBJ1-5, with D unclear. CDR1 is LGHNA and CDR2 is YNFKEQ in the germline V gene. The CDR3 loop spans 14 amino acids. V was cut by 7 bases and J by 2 bases, with 12 bases left in between. This chain's CDR3 is CASTRLGGNQPQHF. In DNA form, the CDR3 reads TGTGCCAGCACCCGACTGGGTGGCAATCAGCCCCAGCATTTT.

Of note for this clonotype: One end of the junction fails to match germline, which may point to a read error. V and J are TRBV7-9 and TRBJ2-2; the D is unclear. Germline V gene lookup returns CDR1 SEHNR and CDR2 FQNEAQ (reference sequence). The CDR3 runs to 15 residues. CDR3 in DNA: TGCGCCAGCAGCCGATTAAGGATCAACACCGGGGAGCTGTTTTTT. This sequence encodes CASSRLRINTGELFF.

This clonotype was seen just once. The chain joins TRBV18 to TRBJ1-2, with D possibly TRBD1 on 6 matching bases. The V gene lost 0 bases and the J gene lost 4 bases, with 9 bases spanning the gap. Germline CDR1 is KGHSH and CDR2 is LQKENI. The length of the CDR3 is 14 residues. The CDR3 here is CASSPPGAGYGYTF. The DNA of the CDR3 is TGTGCCAGCTCACCACCGGGGGCCGGCTATGGCTACACCTTC.

The chain recombines TRBV10-2 with TRBJ2-1; 11 bases match TRBD2. The germline gives CDR1 WSHSY, CDR2 SAAADI. This CDR3 spans 16 amino acids. V lost 8 bases and J lost 8; bases outside the gene matches: 14. CDR3 in DNA: TGCGCCAGCGGGGGGCTTAGCGGGAGGGCCCTAGATGAGCAGTTCTTC. Its protein product is CASGGLSGRALDEQFF.

The J gene is TRBJ2-3, the V gene TRBV5-1; 10 positions agree with TRBD2. The V gene end was trimmed by 4 bases and the J gene end by 5 bases; junction bases not matched to a gene: 7. Germline V gene lookup returns CDR1 SGHRS and CDR2 YFSETQ. The CDR3 is 15 amino acids. CDR3 loop: CASSPTSGTVDTQYF. CDR3 bases: TGCGCCAGCAGCCCTACTAGCGGGACGGTAGATACGCAGTATTTT.

This chain connects TRBV5-5 to TRBJ2-6; tentative D call: TRBD2 (5 bases). This CDR3 spans 16 amino acids. The germline V gene encodes CDR1 SGHKS and CDR2 YYEKEE (reference sequence). With 0 bases removed from V and 2 bases from J, the gap between germline ends came to 9 bases. The CDR3 DNA reads TGTGCCAGCAGCTTGGCCACGGGGACTGGGGCCAACGTCCTGACTTTC. This sequence encodes CASSLATGTGANVLTF. Full variable domain (remainder filled in from reference TRBV5-5 and TRBJ2-6): DAGVTQSPTHLIKTRGQQVTLRCSPISGHKSVSWYQQVLGQGPQFIFQYYEKEERGRGNFPDRFSARQFPNYSSELNVNALLLGDSALYLCASSLATGTGANVLTFGAGSRLTVL.

This clonotype was counted between two and nine times. This rearrangement joins TRBV2 to TRBJ1-2; D perhaps matches TRBD1 (6 bases). The V gene's germline CDR1 is SNHLY and CDR2 FYNNEI. This CDR3 comprises 14 residues. Between the trimmed V and J ends, which lost 4 bases and 3 bases, there was a span of 12 bases. The CDR3 nucleotides read TGTGCCAGCAGTGCGGCGGGGGGCGACTATGGCTACACCTTC. Protein: CASSAAGGDYGYTF.

J is TRBJ1-1 and V is TRBV9, with a weak D call TRBD1 (5 bases). The V gene lost 2 bases and the J gene lost 5 bases, with 16 bases spanning the gap. The CDR3 has 15 residues. From germline, CDR1 is SGDLS and CDR2 YYNGEE. In DNA, the CDR3 is TGTGCCAGCAGCGTCACAGCAGGGAGATTGACTGAAGCTTTCTTT. Its protein product is CASSVTAGRLTEAFF.

J is TRBJ1-1 and V is TRBV7-3; D is unclear. Per germline, CDR1 SGHTA and CDR2 FQGTGA. The CDR3 totals 14 residues. Trimming shortened V by 2 bases and J by 0 bases, and 7 bases separated the two germline ends. DNA for the CDR3: TGTGCCAGCAGCTTACTCCGAATGAACACTGAAGCTTTCTTT. This gives the protein CASSLLRMNTEAFF.

V gene TRBV7-2 combines with J gene TRBJ1-6; D unclear. Germline CDR1 and CDR2: SGHTA and FQGNSA. This CDR3 comprises 16 residues. With 0 bases removed from V and 8 bases from J, the gap between germline ends came to 14 bases. CDR3 region: CASSLAGLPKDSPLHF. CDR3 bases: TGTGCCAGCAGCTTAGCTGGGCTGCCCAAGGATTCACCCCTCCACTTT.

The chain joins TRBV5-5 to TRBJ2-5; D might be TRBD1 or TRBD2, each matching 5 bases. V gave up 0 bases and J gave up 4 bases, with 10 bases separating them. Per the germline V gene, CDR1 is SGHKS and CDR2 is YYEKEE (reference sequence). This CDR3 region has 14 residues. CDR3 residues: CASSLDGTLETQYF. CDR3 DNA sequence: TGTGCCAGCAGCTTGGACGGGACCCTAGAGACCCAGTACTTC.

This clonotype has a count of ten or more. The chain employs TRBV5-6 and TRBJ1-5; D unresolved. The germline V gene encodes CDR1 SGHDT and CDR2 YYEEEE. The V end lost 2 bases, the J end lost 7 bases, and 16 bases lay between the germline ends. The CDR3 length is 15 residues. CDR3 nucleotide sequence: TGTGCCAGCAGCTTTAGGAACGGTCCGGGGCAGCCCCAGCATTTT. Protein sequence: CASSFRNGPGQPQHF. Together with reference TRBV5-6 and TRBJ1-5, the CDR3 gives the full variable domain: DAGVTQSPTHLIKTRGQQVTLRCSPKSGHDTVSWYQQALGQGPQFIFQYYEEEERQRGNFPDRFSGHQFPNYSSELNVNALLLGDSALYLCASSFRNGPGQPQHFGDGTRLSIL.

The chain joins TRBV19 to TRBJ1-4, with a tentative D call TRBD1 (5 bases). Germline values: CDR1 LNHDA, CDR2 SQIVND (reference sequence). The CDR3 contains 14 residues. V lost 10 bases and J lost 0, with 12 bases in between. The CDR3 nucleotides are TGTGCCACCCTCGACAGCGCAACTAATGAAAAACTGTTTTTT. Translated: CATLDSATNEKLFF. Full variable domain (outside the CDR3, taken from reference TRBV19 and TRBJ1-4): DGGITQSPKYLFRKEGQNVTLSCEQNLNHDAMYWYRQDPGQGLRLIYYSQIVNDFQKGDIAEGYSVSREKKESFPLTVTSAQKNPTAFYLCATLDSATNEKLFFGSGTQLSVL.

This clonotype was recorded many times. The chain uses TRBV6-1 and TRBJ2-1; 8 nucleotides align to TRBD2. This CDR3 has 15 residues. Germline V CDR1 and CDR2: MNHNS, SASEGT. V lost 3 bases, J lost 4 bases, and 5 bases stayed unmatched. This CDR3 is CASSDLSGTYNEQFF. CDR3 DNA sequence: TGTGCCAGCAGTGATCTTAGCGGGACGTACAATGAGCAGTTCTTC.

The V gene is TRBV7-9, the J gene TRBJ2-7; D ambiguous. The V end was cut by 8 bases, the J end by 3 bases, with 11 bases between. This CDR3 spans 12 amino acids. The germline gives CDR1 SEHNR, CDR2 FQNEAQ (reference sequence). The DNA for the CDR3 is TGTGCCAGCTCATCCGAGTTCTACGAGCAGTACTTC. As protein: CASSSEFYEQYF. Using reference TRBV7-9 and TRBJ2-7 for the parts outside the CDR3, the full variable domain is DTGVSQNPRHKITKRGQNVTFRCDPISEHNRLYWYRQTLGQGPEFLTYFQNEAQLEKSRLLSDRFSAERPKGSFSTLEIQRTEQGDSAMYLCASSSEFYEQYFGPGTRLTVT.

This clonotype has just a few counts. The chain combines TRBV7-9 with TRBJ2-2; D not certain. Germline V gene lookup returns CDR1 SEHNR and CDR2 FQNEAQ (reference sequence). V lost 5 bases and J 6 bases, leaving 16 bases between the germline ends. The CDR3 has 15 residues. CDR3 sequence (DNA): TGTGCCAGCAGCCCTGCTTCGATGGTTGCCGGGGAGCTGTTTTTT. This gives the protein CASSPASMVAGELFF.

In this sample, this clonotype turned up many times. This chain connects TRBV4-3 to TRBJ1-3; tentatively, D is TRBD1 (5 bases). Germline V CDR1 and CDR2: LGHNA, YSLEER. This CDR3 has 16 residues. Trimming pared 0 bases from V and 3 bases from J, leaving 12 bases between. Written as DNA, the CDR3 is TGCGCCAGCAGCCAAGATTACCAGGGATTTGGAAACACCATATATTTT. This sequence encodes CASSQDYQGFGNTIYF.

This sequence joins TRBV7-6 and TRBJ2-6; the D is unclear. The ends were cut back, 5 bases at V and 11 bases at J, with 13 bases in the middle. The CDR3 length is 13 residues. Germline CDR1 SGHVS, CDR2 FNYEAQ. The CDR3 DNA follows: TGTGCCAGCAGCGCCGGGCCAAACTACGTCCTGACTTTC. Its protein product is CASSAGPNYVLTF.

The chain is built from TRBV15 and TRBJ2-5, with 7 bases matching TRBD1. The CDR3 contains 14 residues. Germline loops: CDR1 LNHNV, CDR2 YYDKDF (reference sequence). V was pared by 3 bases and J by 4 bases, with 5 bases of the junction left unmatched. The CDR3 sequence is CATSRTGLGETQYF. CDR3 nucleotides: TGTGCCACCAGCAGGACAGGGTTGGGAGAGACCCAGTACTTC.

Note on this clonotype: This clone may be a read error of a much larger clone one base away. The rearrangement joins TRBV6-5 to TRBJ2-2; D remains ambiguous. From germline, CDR1 is MNHEY and CDR2 SVGAGI. V lost 2 bases and J 4 bases, leaving 5 bases between the germline ends. This CDR3 spans 13 amino acids. CDR3: CASSYEATGELFF. CDR3 bases: TGTGCCAGCAGTTACGAGGCCACCGGGGAGCTGTTTTTT.

The chain's CDR3 is CASSLAQKLEGYEQYF. The CDR3 DNA is TGTGCCAGCAGCTTAGCGCAAAAATTGGAGGGATACGAGCAGTACTTC. The chain employs TRBV7-9 and TRBJ2-7; D is perhaps TRBD2 (6 bases). The CDR3 loop spans 16 amino acids. The germline V gene has CDR1 SEHNR and CDR2 FQNEAQ (reference sequence). V was cut by 0 bases and J by 4 bases, with 16 bases left in between.

The chain uses TRBV7-9 and TRBJ2-5; 8 bases align to TRBD2. The CDR3 contains 16 residues. The V gene's germline CDR1 is SEHNR and CDR2 FQNEAQ (reference sequence). Trimming cost V 3 bases and J 2 bases; bases outside gene matches: 8. CDR3 sequence (DNA): TGTGCCAGCAGCTTTACGGGGGGGGTCGGTCAAGAGACCCAGTACTTC. It translates to CASSFTGGVGQETQYF. The full variable domain, completed using reference TRBV7-9 and TRBJ2-5, is DTGVSQNPRHKITKRGQNVTFRCDPISEHNRLYWYRQTLGQGPEFLTYFQNEAQLEKSRLLSDRFSAERPKGSFSTLEIQRTEQGDSAMYLCASSFTGGVGQETQYFGPGTRLLVL.

Notes on this clonotype: Germline and junction disagree at one end, which may indicate a read error. This sequence joins TRBV6-5 and TRBJ1-4; no definite D call. Germline CDR1 is MNHEY and CDR2 is SVGAGI. The CDR3 loop spans 13 amino acids. CDR3 coding DNA: TGTGCCATCAGTTACGGGATTCTTGAAAAACTGTTTTTT. Its translation is CAISYGILEKLFF.